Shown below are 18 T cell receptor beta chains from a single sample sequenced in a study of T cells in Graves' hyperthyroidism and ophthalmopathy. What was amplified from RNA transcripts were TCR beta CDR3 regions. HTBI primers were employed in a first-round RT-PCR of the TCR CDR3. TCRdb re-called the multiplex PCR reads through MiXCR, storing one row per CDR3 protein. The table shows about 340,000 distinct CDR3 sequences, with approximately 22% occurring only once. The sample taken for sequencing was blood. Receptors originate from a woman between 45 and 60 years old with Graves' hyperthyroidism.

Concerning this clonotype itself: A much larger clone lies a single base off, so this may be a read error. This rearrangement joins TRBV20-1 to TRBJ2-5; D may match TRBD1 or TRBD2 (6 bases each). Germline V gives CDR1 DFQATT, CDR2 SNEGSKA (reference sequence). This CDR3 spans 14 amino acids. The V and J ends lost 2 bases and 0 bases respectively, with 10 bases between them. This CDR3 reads CSARIGGHQETQYF. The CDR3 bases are TGCAGTGCTAGAATAGGGGGGCACCAAGAGACCCAGTACTTC.

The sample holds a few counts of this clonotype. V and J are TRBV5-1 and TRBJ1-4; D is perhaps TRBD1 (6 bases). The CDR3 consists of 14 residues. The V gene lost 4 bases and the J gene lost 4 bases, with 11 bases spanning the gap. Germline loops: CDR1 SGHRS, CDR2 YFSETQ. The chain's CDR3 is CASSPQGINEKLFF. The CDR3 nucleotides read TGCGCCAGCAGCCCGCAGGGGATTAATGAAAAACTGTTTTTT.

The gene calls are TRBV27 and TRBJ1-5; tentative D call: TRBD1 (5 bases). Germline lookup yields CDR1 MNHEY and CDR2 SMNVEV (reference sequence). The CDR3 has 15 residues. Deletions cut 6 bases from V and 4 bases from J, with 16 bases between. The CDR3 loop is CASRRGGTVNQPQHF. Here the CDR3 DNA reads TGTGCCAGCAGACGCGGGGGGACGGTAAATCAGCCCCAGCATTTT.

The CDR3 spells CSVYRETQYF. As DNA, the CDR3 is TGCAGTGTGTATAGAGAGACCCAGTACTTC. This sequence joins TRBV20-1 and TRBJ2-5; no clear D. The CDR3 has 10 residues. In germline, CDR1 is DFQATT, CDR2 SNEGSKA (reference sequence). Trimming shortened V by 7 bases and J by 4 bases, and 7 bases separated the two germline ends.

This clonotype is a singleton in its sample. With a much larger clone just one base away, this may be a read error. CDR3 sequence (DNA): TGCGCCAGCAGTAAGTCCAAGGCAGGGGGCGACGAGCAGTACTTC. Translated: CASSKSKAGGDEQYF. The chain recombines TRBV10-2 with TRBJ2-7; 8 bases fit TRBD1. CDR3 length: 15 residues. CDR1 and CDR2 (germline): WSHSY, SAAADI.

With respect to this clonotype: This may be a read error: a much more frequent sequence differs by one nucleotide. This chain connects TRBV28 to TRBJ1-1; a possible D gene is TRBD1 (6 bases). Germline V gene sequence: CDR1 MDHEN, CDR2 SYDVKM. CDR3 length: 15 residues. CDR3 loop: CACSPTGTPNTEAFF. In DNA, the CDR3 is TGTGCCTGCAGTCCTACCGGGACACCTAACACTGAAGCTTTCTTT.

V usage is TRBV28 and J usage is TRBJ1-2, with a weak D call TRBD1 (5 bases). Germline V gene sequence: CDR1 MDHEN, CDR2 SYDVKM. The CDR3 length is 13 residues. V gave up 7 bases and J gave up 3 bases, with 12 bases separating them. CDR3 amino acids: CASTLDRDYGYTF. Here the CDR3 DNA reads TGTGCCAGCACCCTCGACAGAGACTATGGCTACACCTTC.

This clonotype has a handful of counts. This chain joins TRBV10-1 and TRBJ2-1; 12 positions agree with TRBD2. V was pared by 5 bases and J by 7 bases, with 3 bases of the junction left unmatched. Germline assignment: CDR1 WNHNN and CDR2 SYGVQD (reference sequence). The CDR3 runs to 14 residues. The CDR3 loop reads CASSTGLAGNEQFF. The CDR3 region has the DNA TGCGCCAGCAGTACCGGACTAGCGGGAAATGAGCAGTTCTTC.

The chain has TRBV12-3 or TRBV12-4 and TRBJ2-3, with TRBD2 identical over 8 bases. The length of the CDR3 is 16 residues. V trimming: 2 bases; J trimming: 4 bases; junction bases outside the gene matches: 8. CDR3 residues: CASSLTGSGVADTQYF. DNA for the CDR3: TGTGCCAGCAGTTTAACGGGTAGCGGGGTTGCAGATACGCAGTATTTT.

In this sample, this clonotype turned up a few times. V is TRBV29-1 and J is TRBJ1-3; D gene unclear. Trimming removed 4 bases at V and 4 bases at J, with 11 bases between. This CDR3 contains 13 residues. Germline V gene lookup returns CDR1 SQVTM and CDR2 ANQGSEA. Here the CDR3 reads CSVGLTEGNTIYF. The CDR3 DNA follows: TGCAGCGTTGGTTTAACGGAAGGAAACACCATATATTTT.

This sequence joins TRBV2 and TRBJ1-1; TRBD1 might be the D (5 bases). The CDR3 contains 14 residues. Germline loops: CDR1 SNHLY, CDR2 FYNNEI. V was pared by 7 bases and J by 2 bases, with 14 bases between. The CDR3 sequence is CASTTGRQNTEAFF. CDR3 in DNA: TGTGCCAGCACTACGGGACGGCAAAACACTGAAGCTTTCTTT.

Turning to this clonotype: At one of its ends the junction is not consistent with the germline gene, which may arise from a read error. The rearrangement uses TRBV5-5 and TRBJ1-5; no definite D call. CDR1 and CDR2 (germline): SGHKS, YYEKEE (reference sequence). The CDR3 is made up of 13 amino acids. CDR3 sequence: CASSPDPKQPQHF. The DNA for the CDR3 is TGCGCCAGCAGCCCAGACCCGAAGCAGCCCCAGCATTTT.

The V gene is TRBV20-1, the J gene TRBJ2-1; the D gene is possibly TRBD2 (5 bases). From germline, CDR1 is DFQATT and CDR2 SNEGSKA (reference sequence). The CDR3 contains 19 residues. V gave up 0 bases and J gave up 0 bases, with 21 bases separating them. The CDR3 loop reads CSARDDYRQKQSSYNEQFF. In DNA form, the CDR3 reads TGCAGTGCTAGAGATGACTACCGACAAAAGCAATCCTCCTACAATGAGCAGTTCTTC.

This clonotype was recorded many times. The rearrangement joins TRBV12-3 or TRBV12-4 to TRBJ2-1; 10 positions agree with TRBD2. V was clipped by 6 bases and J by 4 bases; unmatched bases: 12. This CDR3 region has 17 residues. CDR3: CASRNLAGEIFYNEQFF. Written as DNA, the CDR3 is TGTGCCAGCAGAAACCTAGCGGGGGAAATCTTTTACAATGAGCAGTTCTTC.

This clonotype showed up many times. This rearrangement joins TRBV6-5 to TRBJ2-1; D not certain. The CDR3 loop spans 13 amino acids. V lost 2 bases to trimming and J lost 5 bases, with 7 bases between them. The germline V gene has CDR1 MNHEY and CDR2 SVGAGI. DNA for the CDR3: TGTGCCAGCAGTTACACCGACAACAATGAGCAGTTCTTC. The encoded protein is CASSYTDNNEQFF.

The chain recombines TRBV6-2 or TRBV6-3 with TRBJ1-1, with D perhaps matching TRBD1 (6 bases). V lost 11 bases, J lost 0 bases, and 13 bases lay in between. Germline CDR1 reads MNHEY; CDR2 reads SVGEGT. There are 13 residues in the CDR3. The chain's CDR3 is CAGRTDMNTEAFF. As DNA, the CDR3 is TGTGCCGGGAGGACAGACATGAACACTGAAGCTTTCTTT.

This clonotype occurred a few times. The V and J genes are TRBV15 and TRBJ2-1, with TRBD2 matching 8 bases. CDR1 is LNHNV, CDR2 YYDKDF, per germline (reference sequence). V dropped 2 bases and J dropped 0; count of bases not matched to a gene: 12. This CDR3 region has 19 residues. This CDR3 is CATSRNPLARGGSYNEQFF. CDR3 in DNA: TGTGCCACCAGCAGAAACCCTCTAGCTCGGGGGGGCTCCTACAATGAGCAGTTCTTC.

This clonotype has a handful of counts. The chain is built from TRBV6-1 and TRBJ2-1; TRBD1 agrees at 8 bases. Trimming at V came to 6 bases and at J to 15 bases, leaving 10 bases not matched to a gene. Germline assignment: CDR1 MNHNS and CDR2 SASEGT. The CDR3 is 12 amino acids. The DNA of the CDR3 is TGTGCCAGCAGCTTGACAGGGGCTGGATGGTTCTTC. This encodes CASSLTGAGWFF.